The T cell receptor beta chain described here comes from a study of blood T cell repertoires in COVID-19. Across the whole study: Acute and convalescent COVID-19 samples came from the United States, Italy and Spain. From T cells, B-cell-depleted T cells, or PBMCs came the material, which was cDNA or gDNA.

CDR3 length equals 14 residues. V lost 4 bases and J lost 2, with 11 bases in between. Original handling: It was from reference gene primer amplification that nucleated cell counts were estimated. Sequencing was performed with immunoSEQ multiplex PCR; in TCRdb, only in-frame clones are kept and a portion is missing. That table gives V, J and clone size, and the DNA gave D and trimming. The profile shows fewer than 250,000 clones, roughly 86% of them singletons. The gene calls are TRBV23-1 and TRBJ1-2, with unresolved D. TRBV23-1 is classed as an ORF, of uncertain function. This clonotype originated in a woman aged 40 to 50 with acute or convalescent COVID-19. What was sequenced was peripheral blood. CDR3 nucleotide sequence: TGCGCCAGCAGTCGAAGCGAGGGAAACTATGGCTACACCTTC. It codes for CASSRSEGNYGYTF.